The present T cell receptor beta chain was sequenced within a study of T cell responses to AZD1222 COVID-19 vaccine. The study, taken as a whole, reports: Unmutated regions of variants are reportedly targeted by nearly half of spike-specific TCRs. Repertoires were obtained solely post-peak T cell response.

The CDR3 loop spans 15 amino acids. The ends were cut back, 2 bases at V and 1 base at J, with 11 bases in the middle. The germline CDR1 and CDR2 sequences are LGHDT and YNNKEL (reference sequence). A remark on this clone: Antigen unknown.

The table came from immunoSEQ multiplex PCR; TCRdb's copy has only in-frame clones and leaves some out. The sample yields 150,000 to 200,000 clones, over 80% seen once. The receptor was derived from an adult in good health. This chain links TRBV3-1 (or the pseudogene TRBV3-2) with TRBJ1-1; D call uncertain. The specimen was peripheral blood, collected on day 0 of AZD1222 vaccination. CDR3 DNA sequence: TGTGCCAGCAGCCAAACCCGGACTCCGAACACTGAAGCTTTCTTT. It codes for CASSQTRTPNTEAFF.